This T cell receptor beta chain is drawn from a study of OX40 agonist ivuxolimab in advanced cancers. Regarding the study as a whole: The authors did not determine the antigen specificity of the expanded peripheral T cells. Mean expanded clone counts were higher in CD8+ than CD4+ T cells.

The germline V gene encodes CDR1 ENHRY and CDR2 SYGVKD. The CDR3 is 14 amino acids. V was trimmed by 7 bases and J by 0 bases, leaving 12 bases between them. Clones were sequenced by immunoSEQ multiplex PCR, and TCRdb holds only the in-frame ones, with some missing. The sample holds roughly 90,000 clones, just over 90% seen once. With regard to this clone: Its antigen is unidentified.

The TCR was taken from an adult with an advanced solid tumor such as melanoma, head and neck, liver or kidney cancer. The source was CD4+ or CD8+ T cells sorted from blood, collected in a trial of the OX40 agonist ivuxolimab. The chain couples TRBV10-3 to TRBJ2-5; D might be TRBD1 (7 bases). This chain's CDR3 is CAITEGQNQETQYF. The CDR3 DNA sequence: TGTGCCATCACGGAGGGACAGAACCAAGAGACCCAGTACTTC.